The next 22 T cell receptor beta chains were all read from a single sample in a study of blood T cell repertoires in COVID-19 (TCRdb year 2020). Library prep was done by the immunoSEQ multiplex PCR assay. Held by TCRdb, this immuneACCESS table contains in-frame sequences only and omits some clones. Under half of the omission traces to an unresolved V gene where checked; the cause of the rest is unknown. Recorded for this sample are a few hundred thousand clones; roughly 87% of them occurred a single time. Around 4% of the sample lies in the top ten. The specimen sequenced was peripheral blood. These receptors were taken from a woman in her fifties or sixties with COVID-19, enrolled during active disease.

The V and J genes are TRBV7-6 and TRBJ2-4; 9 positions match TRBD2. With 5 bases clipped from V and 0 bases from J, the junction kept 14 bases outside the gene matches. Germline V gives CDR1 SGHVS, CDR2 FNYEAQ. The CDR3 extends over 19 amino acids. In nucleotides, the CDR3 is TGTGCCAGCAGCCCCCGGACTAGCGAGACAACCGTAGCCAAAAACATTCAGTACTTC. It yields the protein CASSPRTSETTVAKNIQYF.

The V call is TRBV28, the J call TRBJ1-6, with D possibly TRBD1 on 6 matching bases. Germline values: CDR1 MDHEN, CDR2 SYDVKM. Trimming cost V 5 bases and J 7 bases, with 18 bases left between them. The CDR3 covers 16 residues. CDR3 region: CASSDPGRGRNSPLHF. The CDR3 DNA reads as TGTGCCAGCAGTGATCCGGGGAGGGGGAGGAATTCACCCCTCCACTTT.

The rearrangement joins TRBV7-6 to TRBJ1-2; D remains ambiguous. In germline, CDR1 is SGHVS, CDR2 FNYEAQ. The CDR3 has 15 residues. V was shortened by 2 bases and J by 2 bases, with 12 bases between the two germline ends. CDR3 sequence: CASSLQPGGNYGYTF. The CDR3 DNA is TGTGCCAGCAGCTTACAACCCGGAGGGAACTATGGCTACACCTTC.

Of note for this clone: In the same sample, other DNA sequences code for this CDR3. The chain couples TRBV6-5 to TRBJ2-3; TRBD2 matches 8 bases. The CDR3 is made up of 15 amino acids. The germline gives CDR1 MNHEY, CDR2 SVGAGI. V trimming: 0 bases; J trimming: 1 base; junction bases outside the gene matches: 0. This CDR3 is CASSYSGGGTDTQYF. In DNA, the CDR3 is TGTGCCAGCAGTTACTCCGGGGGGGGCACAGATACGCAGTATTTT.

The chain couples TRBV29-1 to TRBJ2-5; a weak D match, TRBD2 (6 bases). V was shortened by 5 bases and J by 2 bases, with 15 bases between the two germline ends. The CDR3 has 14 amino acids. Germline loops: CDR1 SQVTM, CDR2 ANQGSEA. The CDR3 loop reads CSVRRGGRQETQYF. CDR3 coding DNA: TGCAGCGTTCGGAGGGGAGGTCGTCAAGAGACCCAGTACTTC.

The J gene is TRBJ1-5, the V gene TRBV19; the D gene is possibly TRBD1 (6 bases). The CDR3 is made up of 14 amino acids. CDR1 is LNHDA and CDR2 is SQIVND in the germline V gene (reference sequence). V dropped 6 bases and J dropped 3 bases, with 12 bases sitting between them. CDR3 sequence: CASSYGTYNQPQHF. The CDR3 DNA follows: TGTGCCAGTAGCTATGGGACATACAATCAGCCCCAGCATTTT.

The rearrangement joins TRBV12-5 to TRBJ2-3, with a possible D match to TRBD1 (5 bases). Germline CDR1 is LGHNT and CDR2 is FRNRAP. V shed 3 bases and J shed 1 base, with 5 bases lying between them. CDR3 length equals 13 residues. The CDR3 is CASGLGGTDTQYF. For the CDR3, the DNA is TGTGCTAGTGGTTTAGGGGGCACAGATACGCAGTATTTT.

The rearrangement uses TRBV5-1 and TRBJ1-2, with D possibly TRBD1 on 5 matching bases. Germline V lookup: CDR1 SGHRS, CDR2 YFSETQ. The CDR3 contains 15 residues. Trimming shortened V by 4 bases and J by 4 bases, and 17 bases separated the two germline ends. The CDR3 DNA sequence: TGCGCCAGCAGCCCGGGCGGGGGAGGAAGCTATGGCTACACCTTC. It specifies CASSPGGGGSYGYTF.

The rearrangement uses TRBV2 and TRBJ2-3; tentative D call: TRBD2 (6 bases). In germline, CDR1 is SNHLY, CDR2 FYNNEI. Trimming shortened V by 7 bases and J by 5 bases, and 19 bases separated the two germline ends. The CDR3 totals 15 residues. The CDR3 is CASTKDRGTQDTQYF. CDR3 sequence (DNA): TGTGCCAGCACAAAGGACCGGGGGACCCAAGATACGCAGTATTTT.

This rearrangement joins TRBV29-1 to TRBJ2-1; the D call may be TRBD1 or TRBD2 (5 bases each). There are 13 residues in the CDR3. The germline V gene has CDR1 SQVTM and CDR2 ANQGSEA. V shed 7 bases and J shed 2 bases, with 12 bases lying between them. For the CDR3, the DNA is TGCAGCGCGGGACGGCAGGCCTACAATGAGCAGTTCTTC. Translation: CSAGRQAYNEQFF.

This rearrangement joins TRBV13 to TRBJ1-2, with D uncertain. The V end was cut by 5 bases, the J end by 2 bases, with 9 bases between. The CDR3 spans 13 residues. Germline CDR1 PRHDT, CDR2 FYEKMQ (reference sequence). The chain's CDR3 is CASSPRLNYGYTF. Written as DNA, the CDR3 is TGTGCCAGCAGCCCCCGACTCAACTATGGCTACACCTTC. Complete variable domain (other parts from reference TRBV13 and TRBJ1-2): AAGVIQSPRHLIKEKRETATLKCYPIPRHDTVYWYQQGPGQDPQFLISFYEKMQSDKGSIPDRFSAQQFSDYHSELNMSSLELGDSALYFCASSPRLNYGYTFGSGTRLTVV.

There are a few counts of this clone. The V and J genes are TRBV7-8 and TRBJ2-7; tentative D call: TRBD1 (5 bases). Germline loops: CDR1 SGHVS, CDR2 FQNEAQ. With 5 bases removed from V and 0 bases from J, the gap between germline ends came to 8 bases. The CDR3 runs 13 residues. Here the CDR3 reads CASSVDTSYEQYF. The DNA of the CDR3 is TGTGCCAGCAGCGTGGACACCTCCTACGAGCAGTACTTC. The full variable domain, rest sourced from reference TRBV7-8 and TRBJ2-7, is GAGVSQSPRYKVAKRGQDVALRCDPISGHVSLFWYQQALGQGPEFLTYFQNEAQLDKSGLPSDRFFAERPEGSVSTLKIQRTQQEDSAVYLCASSVDTSYEQYFGPGTRLTVT.

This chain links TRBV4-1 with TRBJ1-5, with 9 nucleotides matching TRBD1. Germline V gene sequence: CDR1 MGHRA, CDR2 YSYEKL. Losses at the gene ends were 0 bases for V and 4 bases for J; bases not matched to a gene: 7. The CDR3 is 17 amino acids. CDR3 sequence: CASSQDQSGQGNQPQHF. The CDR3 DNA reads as TGCGCCAGCAGCCAAGATCAATCAGGACAGGGGAATCAGCCCCAGCATTTT.

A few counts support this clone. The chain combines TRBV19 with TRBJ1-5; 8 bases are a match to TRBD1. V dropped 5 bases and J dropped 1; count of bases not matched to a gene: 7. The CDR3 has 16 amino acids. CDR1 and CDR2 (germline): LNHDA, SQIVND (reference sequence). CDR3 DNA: TGTGCCAGTAGTCTGGGGGCAGGGGGCAGCAATCAGCCCCAGCATTTT. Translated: CASSLGAGGSNQPQHF.

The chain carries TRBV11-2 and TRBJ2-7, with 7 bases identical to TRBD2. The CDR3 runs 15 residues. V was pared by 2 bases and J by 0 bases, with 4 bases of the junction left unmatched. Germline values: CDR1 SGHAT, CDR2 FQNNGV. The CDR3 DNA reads TGTGCCAGCAGCTTAATGGGAGGGAACTCCTACGAGCAGTACTTC. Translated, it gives CASSLMGGNSYEQYF.

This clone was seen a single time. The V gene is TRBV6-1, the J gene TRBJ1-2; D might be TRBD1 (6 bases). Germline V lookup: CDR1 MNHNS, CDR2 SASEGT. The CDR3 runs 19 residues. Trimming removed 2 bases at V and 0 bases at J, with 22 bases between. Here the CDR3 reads CASSETVWDKLWANYGYTF. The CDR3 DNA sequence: TGTGCCAGCAGTGAAACGGTTTGGGACAAGCTTTGGGCTAACTATGGCTACACCTTC.

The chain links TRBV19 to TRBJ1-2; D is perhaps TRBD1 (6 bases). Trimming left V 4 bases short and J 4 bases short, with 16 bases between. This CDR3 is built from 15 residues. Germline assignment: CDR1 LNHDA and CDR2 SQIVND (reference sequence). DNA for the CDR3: TGTGCCAGTAGTACCCTGGACAGAATAAGCTATGGCTACACCTTC. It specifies CASSTLDRISYGYTF. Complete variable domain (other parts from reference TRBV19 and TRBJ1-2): DGGITQSPKYLFRKEGQNVTLSCEQNLNHDAMYWYRQDPGQGLRLIYYSQIVNDFQKGDIAEGYSVSREKKESFPLTVTSAQKNPTAFYLCASSTLDRISYGYTFGSGTRLTVV.

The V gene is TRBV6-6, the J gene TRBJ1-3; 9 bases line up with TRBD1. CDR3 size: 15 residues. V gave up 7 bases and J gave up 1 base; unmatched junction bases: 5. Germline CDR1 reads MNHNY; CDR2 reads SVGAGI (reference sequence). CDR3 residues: CASIRDRVSGNTIYF. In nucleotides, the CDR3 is TGTGCCAGCATCCGGGACAGGGTATCTGGAAACACCATATATTTT.

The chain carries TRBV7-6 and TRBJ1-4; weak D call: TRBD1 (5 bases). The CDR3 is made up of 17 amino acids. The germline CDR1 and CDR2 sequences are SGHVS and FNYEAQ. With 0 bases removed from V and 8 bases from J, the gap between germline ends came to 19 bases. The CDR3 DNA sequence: TGTGCCAGCAGCTTAGCAGACGGGGGAACCTCTCGGGAAAAACTGTTTTTT. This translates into CASSLADGGTSREKLFF.

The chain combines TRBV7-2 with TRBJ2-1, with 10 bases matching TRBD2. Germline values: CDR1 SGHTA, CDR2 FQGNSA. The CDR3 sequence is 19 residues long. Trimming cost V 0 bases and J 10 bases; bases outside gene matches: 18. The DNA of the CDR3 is TGTGCCAGCAGCTTAGCGTCCGTAGGGACGCAGCGGGGGGGCCGAGAGCAGTTCTTC. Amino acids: CASSLASVGTQRGGREQFF.

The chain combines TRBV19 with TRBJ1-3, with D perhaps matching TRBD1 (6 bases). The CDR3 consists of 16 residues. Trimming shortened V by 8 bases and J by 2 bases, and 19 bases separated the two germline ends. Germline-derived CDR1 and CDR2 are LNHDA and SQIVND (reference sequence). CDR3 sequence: CASSFAGGLAGNTIYF. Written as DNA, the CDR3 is TGTGCCAGTTCCTTTGCCGGGGGGCTGGCTGGAAACACCATATATTTT.

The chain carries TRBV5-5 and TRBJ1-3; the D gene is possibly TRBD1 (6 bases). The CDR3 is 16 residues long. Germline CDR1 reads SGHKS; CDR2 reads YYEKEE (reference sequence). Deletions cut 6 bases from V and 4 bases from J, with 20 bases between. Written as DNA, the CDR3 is TGTGCCAGCAACCTCCATCTTACAGGGTACGGAAACACCATATATTTT. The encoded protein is CASNLHLTGYGNTIYF.